This TCR beta chain stems from a study of PD-L1 blockade in urothelial cancer. Whole-study context: Study patients had been treated with 0 to 3 previous chemotherapy regimens. Per blood sample, T cells had a median of 141,255.

Clones were sequenced by immunoSEQ multiplex PCR, and TCRdb holds only the in-frame ones, with some missing. The sample lists 35,000 to 40,000 clones, approximately 80% seen once, with roughly 18% in the top ten. CDR3 length: 14 residues. Trimming took off 2 bases at V and 8 bases at J, with 13 bases between the two ends. The V gene's germline CDR1 is LNHDA and CDR2 SQIVND (reference sequence). This clonotype was obtained from a man aged 60 to 69 with urothelial cancer. The V gene is TRBV19, the J gene TRBJ2-1; no definite D call. Sequenced here: PBMCs, sampled around atezolizumab (anti-PD-L1) treatment. CDR3 bases: TGTGCCAGTAGTATAAGTTCTCGTCGGGATGAGCAGTTCTTC. Its translation is CASSISSRRDEQFF.